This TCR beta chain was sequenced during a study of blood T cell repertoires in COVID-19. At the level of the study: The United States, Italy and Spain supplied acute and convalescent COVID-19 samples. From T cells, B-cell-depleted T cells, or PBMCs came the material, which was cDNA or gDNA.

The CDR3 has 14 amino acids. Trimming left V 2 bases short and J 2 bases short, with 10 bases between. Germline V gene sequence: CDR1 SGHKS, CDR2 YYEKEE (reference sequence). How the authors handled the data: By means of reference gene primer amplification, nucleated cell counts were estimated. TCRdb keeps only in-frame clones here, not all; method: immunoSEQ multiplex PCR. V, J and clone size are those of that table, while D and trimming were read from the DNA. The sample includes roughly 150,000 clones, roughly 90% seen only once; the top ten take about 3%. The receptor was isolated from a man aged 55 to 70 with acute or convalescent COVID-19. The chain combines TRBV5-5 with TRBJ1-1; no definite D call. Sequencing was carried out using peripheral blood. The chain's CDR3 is CASSFGPLNTEAFF. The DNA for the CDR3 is TGTGCCAGCAGCTTTGGTCCGCTAAACACTGAAGCTTTCTTT.